The 32 T cell receptor beta chains listed next were all sequenced from one sample in a study of blood T cell repertoires in COVID-19. Assay: immunoSEQ multiplex PCR; the TCRdb copy retains only in-frame clones and omits some. The sample records nearly 350,000 clones, about 86% being singletons. The sequenced material came from peripheral blood. These receptors were collected from a man under 40 with active or convalescent COVID-19.

This clone was recorded once. The genes are TRBV11-3 and TRBJ1-4, with TRBD1 as a possible D gene (6 bases). The CDR3 runs to 15 residues. Trimming took 4 bases from V and 5 from J, leaving 14 bases between them. Germline loops: CDR1 SGHNT, CDR2 YENEEA. This CDR3 reads CASSSQQGTNEKLFF. In DNA, the CDR3 is TGTGCCAGCAGCTCCCAACAGGGTACCAATGAAAAACTGTTTTTT.

This sequence joins TRBV24-1 and TRBJ1-1; D may be TRBD1 (5 bases). Per germline, CDR1 KGHDR and CDR2 SFDVKD. This CDR3 comprises 11 residues. V shed 3 bases and J shed 12 bases, with 10 bases lying between them. As DNA, the CDR3 is TGTGCCACCAGTGATGGGGGGACGACTTTCTTT. Encoded protein: CATSDGGTTFF.

V usage is TRBV27 and J usage is TRBJ2-7; 11 bases agree with TRBD2. Germline trimming cut 5 bases from V and 3 bases from J; bases unmatched to any gene: 3. Germline CDR1 is MNHEY and CDR2 is SMNVEV (reference sequence). This CDR3 has 14 amino acids. The CDR3 region is CASSRLAGIYEQYF. The CDR3 DNA sequence: TGTGCCAGCAGTAGACTAGCGGGAATCTACGAGCAGTACTTC.

The chain employs TRBV4-2 and TRBJ2-5; 10 bases map to TRBD2. The trim removed 3 bases at V and 4 bases at J, leaving 8 bases unmatched. Germline values: CDR1 LGHNA, CDR2 YNFKEQ. The CDR3 length is 16 residues. This chain's CDR3 is CASSQRLAGAVETQYF. Written as DNA, the CDR3 is TGTGCCAGCAGCCAGAGGCTAGCGGGGGCCGTAGAGACCCAGTACTTC.

This clone was counted once. V usage is TRBV7-2 and J usage is TRBJ2-1; D is possibly TRBD2 (6 bases). V was clipped by 2 bases and J by 1 base, with 9 bases between them. The CDR3 covers 15 residues. The germline gives CDR1 SGHTA, CDR2 FQGNSA. The CDR3, as DNA: TGTGCCAGCAGCTTAAGGCGGGAATCCTACAATGAGCAGTTCTTC. Translating gives CASSLRRESYNEQFF.

As DNA, the CDR3 is TGTGCCAGCAGCTCGTCTAGCGACAATGAGCAGTTCTTC. Amino acids: CASSSSSDNEQFF. J is TRBJ2-1 and V is TRBV6-1, with D possibly being TRBD2 (6 bases). Germline V gives CDR1 MNHNS, CDR2 SASEGT. V dropped 6 bases and J dropped 5 bases, with 11 bases sitting between them. CDR3 size: 13 residues.

The genes are TRBV3-1 (or the pseudogene TRBV3-2) and TRBJ1-2; D might be TRBD1 (5 bases). This CDR3 has 15 residues. In germline, CDR1 is LGHDT, CDR2 YNNKEL (reference sequence). V lost 0 bases, J lost 4 bases, and 12 bases lay in between. Here the CDR3 DNA reads TGTGCCAGCAGCCAAGATCATAAGGGGCCCTATGGCTACACCTTC. Amino acids: CASSQDHKGPYGYTF.

The V and J genes are TRBV18 and TRBJ2-1, with 7 bases fitting TRBD2. CDR1 is KGHSH, CDR2 LQKENI, per germline. Unmatched junction bases numbered 5, after V lost 6 bases and J lost 0 bases. The CDR3 totals 15 residues. CDR3 nucleotides: TGTGCCAGCTCCCGCGGGGGTAGCTCCTACAATGAGCAGTTCTTC. Its translation is CASSRGGSSYNEQFF.

The chain recombines TRBV5-4 with TRBJ2-3, with 16 bases aligning to TRBD2. The CDR3 runs to 18 residues. Germline trimming cut 4 bases from V and 2 bases from J; bases unmatched to any gene: 7. The V gene's germline CDR1 is SGHNT and CDR2 YYREEE (reference sequence). CDR3 DNA: TGTGCCAGCAGCCGGGGACTAGCGGGGGGGCCAAACACAGATACGCAGTATTTT. Translating gives CASSRGLAGGPNTDTQYF.

This chain connects TRBV6-4 to TRBJ2-1, with D possibly being TRBD1 (5 bases). The CDR3 consists of 15 residues. The germline V and J ends were trimmed by 5 bases and 10 bases, with 21 bases remaining between them. Germline CDR1 and CDR2: MRHNA and SNTAGT. CDR3 residues: CASSPGMGAAREQFF. CDR3 in DNA: TGTGCCAGCAGTCCAGGGATGGGTGCAGCAAGGGAGCAGTTCTTC.

This clone appeared a single time. V gene TRBV6-1 combines with J gene TRBJ2-7, with 11 bases aligning to TRBD2. Germline CDR1 and CDR2: MNHNS and SASEGT. The CDR3 loop spans 16 amino acids. Unmatched junction bases numbered 5, after V lost 2 bases and J lost 2 bases. The DNA of the CDR3 is TGTGCCAGCAGTGAAAGTGTAGCGGGAGGGCCCTACGAGCAGTACTTC. This gives the protein CASSESVAGGPYEQYF.

This clone came up a few times. This CDR3 reads CASSLLRGLNEKLFF. The CDR3 DNA sequence: TGTGCCAGCAGCCTATTAAGGGGGCTTAATGAAAAACTGTTTTTT. This chain connects TRBV3-1 (or the pseudogene TRBV3-2) to TRBJ1-4, with 7 bases fitting TRBD1. J gave up 4 bases and V 4 bases, and 6 bases lay outside the gene matches. CDR1 and CDR2 (germline): LGHDT, YNNKEL (reference sequence). The CDR3 length is 15 residues.

The chain carries TRBV5-6 and TRBJ2-3; TRBD2 is a possible D gene (6 bases). The germline V and J ends were trimmed by 4 bases and 6 bases, with 21 bases remaining between them. The CDR3 runs 16 residues. Germline V CDR1 and CDR2: SGHDT, YYEEEE. CDR3 loop: CASSVGRGVSQDTQYF. CDR3 sequence (DNA): TGTGCCAGCAGCGTTGGGCGGGGAGTTTCGCAGGATACGCAGTATTTT.

The chain is built from TRBV7-9 and TRBJ2-3, with a weak D call TRBD1 (6 bases). CDR3 size: 15 residues. Germline assignment: CDR1 SEHNR and CDR2 FQNEAQ (reference sequence). Trimming left V 6 bases short and J 1 base short, with 14 bases between. The CDR3 sequence is CASRNIRGRTDTQYF. The CDR3 bases are TGTGCCAGCAGGAATATCAGGGGCCGCACAGATACGCAGTATTTT.

As for this clone: This sample includes further DNA sequences coding for the same CDR3. The CDR3 here is CASSQGAGYEQYF. The DNA for the CDR3 is TGTGCCAGCAGCCAAGGTGCGGGCTACGAGCAGTACTTC. The chain uses TRBV4-2 and TRBJ2-7; possibly TRBD2 for D (5 bases). Trimming pared 1 base from V and 3 bases from J, leaving 7 bases between. The germline CDR1 and CDR2 sequences are LGHNA and YNFKEQ. The CDR3 totals 13 residues.

The rearrangement uses TRBV4-3 and TRBJ2-2, with D maybe TRBD2 (5 bases). CDR1 and CDR2 (germline): LGHNA, YSLEER. The CDR3 is made up of 17 amino acids. Trimming removed 0 bases from V and 1 base from J, with 12 bases in between. The CDR3 DNA reads TGCGCCAGCAGCCAAGATACGCCGGGATGGAACACCGGGGAGCTGTTTTTT. This encodes CASSQDTPGWNTGELFF.

The rearrangement joins TRBV7-8 to TRBJ2-7; TRBD1 aligns across 8 bases. Germline loops: CDR1 SGHVS, CDR2 FQNEAQ. Losses at the gene ends were 5 bases for V and 5 bases for J; bases not matched to a gene: 17. This CDR3 is 17 amino acids long. CDR3 protein: CASSPNRLRDRRDEQYF. Written as DNA, the CDR3 is TGTGCCAGCAGCCCGAATCGCCTCCGGGACAGGCGGGACGAGCAGTACTTC.

The table lists this clone with a count of one. The chain carries TRBV7-8 and TRBJ2-2, with 8 bases identical to TRBD1. The CDR3 contains 14 residues. CDR1 is SGHVS, CDR2 FQNEAQ, per germline. The junction had 3 bases not matched to a gene; V was cut back by 5 bases and J by 4 bases. The CDR3 is CASSPQGVTGELFF. Here the CDR3 DNA reads TGTGCCAGCAGCCCACAGGGGGTCACCGGGGAGCTGTTTTTT. The variable domain in full, completed from reference TRBV7-8 and TRBJ2-2, reads GAGVSQSPRYKVAKRGQDVALRCDPISGHVSLFWYQQALGQGPEFLTYFQNEAQLDKSGLPSDRFFAERPEGSVSTLKIQRTQQEDSAVYLCASSPQGVTGELFFGEGSRLTVL.

This sequence joins TRBV9 and TRBJ1-1; D might be TRBD1 (5 bases). This CDR3 comprises 13 residues. Germline V gene data show CDR1 as SGDLS and CDR2 as YYNGEE. The ends were cut back, 3 bases at V and 4 bases at J, with 10 bases in the middle. The CDR3: CASSGPQGTEAFF. The CDR3, as DNA: TGTGCCAGCAGCGGCCCGCAGGGCACTGAAGCTTTCTTT.

This sequence joins TRBV4-1 and TRBJ1-1; the D is unclear. The V and J ends lost 4 bases and 2 bases respectively, with 8 bases between them. Germline CDR1 is MGHRA and CDR2 is YSYEKL. The CDR3 totals 13 residues. For the CDR3, the DNA is TGCGCCAGCAGCCCCCGGGTTAACACTGAAGCTTTCTTT. Translation: CASSPRVNTEAFF.

J is TRBJ2-7 and V is TRBV7-3, with 8 bases matching TRBD2. The CDR3 has 15 amino acids. V lost 5 bases, J lost 3 bases, and 9 bases stayed unmatched. The germline gives CDR1 SGHTA, CDR2 FQGTGA. The chain's CDR3 is CASSQTIGRDYEQYF. CDR3 DNA: TGTGCCAGCAGCCAGACTATCGGGAGGGACTACGAGCAGTACTTC.

The chain is built from TRBV4-2 and TRBJ2-6; no firm D call. Germline CDR1 and CDR2: LGHNA and YNFKEQ. The V end lost 0 bases, the J end lost 0 bases, and 6 bases lay between the germline ends. This CDR3 is 16 amino acids long. The CDR3 nucleotides read TGTGCCAGCAGCCAAGATTACAGCTCTGGGGCCAACGTCCTGACTTTC. Encoded protein: CASSQDYSSGANVLTF.

The chain carries TRBV28 and TRBJ1-1; D is undetermined. Trimming removed 3 bases from V and 1 base from J, with 9 bases in between. The CDR3 is made up of 14 amino acids. Germline V gene data show CDR1 as MDHEN and CDR2 as SYDVKM. The CDR3 region has the DNA TGTGCCAGCAGTTTGACCCGACAGAACACTGAAGCTTTCTTT. Translated, it gives CASSLTRQNTEAFF. Supplemented by reference TRBV28 and TRBJ1-1, the full variable domain reads DVKVTQSSRYLVKRTGEKVFLECVQDMDHENMFWYRQDPGLGLRLIYFSYDVKMKEKGDIPEGYSVSREKKERFSLILESASTNQTSMYLCASSLTRQNTEAFFGQGTRLTVV.

The V and J genes are TRBV11-3 and TRBJ2-7; TRBD1 agrees at 7 bases. V was clipped by 1 base and J by 2 bases; unmatched bases: 2. The CDR3 runs 14 residues. Per the germline V gene, CDR1 is SGHNT and CDR2 is YENEEA. CDR3 protein: CASSLGQGTYEQYF. The CDR3 coding sequence is TGTGCCAGCAGCTTAGGACAGGGAACCTACGAGCAGTACTTC.

The chain links TRBV18 to TRBJ1-1; D ambiguous. Trimming removed 2 bases from V and 0 bases from J, with 13 bases in between. This CDR3 is built from 16 residues. Germline V gene data show CDR1 as KGHSH and CDR2 as LQKENI. The CDR3 loop is CASSPWRNEMNTEAFF. CDR3 bases: TGTGCCAGCTCACCATGGCGGAATGAGATGAACACTGAAGCTTTCTTT. The full variable domain, completed using reference TRBV18 and TRBJ1-1, is NAGVMQNPRHLVRRRGQEARLRCSPMKGHSHVYWYRQLPEEGLKFMVYLQKENIIDESGMPKERFSAEFPKEGPSILRIQQVVRGDSAAYFCASSPWRNEMNTEAFFGQGTRLTVV.

The V call is TRBV10-3, the J call TRBJ2-5; TRBD1 might be the D (5 bases). In germline, CDR1 is ENHRY, CDR2 SYGVKD. V lost 6 bases and J 4 bases, leaving 12 bases between the germline ends. The CDR3 runs to 13 residues. In nucleotides, the CDR3 is TGTGCCATCAGAACCGACCAGGGAGAGACCCAGTACTTC. It is translated as CAIRTDQGETQYF.

The chain employs TRBV25-1 and TRBJ2-7; 9 bases align to TRBD1. The CDR3 consists of 13 residues. The ends lost 4 bases at V and 2 bases at J; junction bases unmatched: 0. Germline lookup yields CDR1 MGHDK and CDR2 SYGVNS. CDR3 amino acids: CASSGQGAYEQYF. The CDR3 DNA follows: TGTGCCAGCAGTGGACAGGGGGCCTACGAGCAGTACTTC.

CDR3 protein: CASSFWNDRMGTEAFF. The CDR3 DNA reads as TGTGCCAGCAGTTTTTGGAACGACAGAATGGGAACTGAAGCTTTCTTT. The rearrangement links TRBV28 to TRBJ1-1; a weak D match, TRBD1 (5 bases). CDR1 MDHEN and CDR2 SYDVKM come from the germline V gene. The V end lost 3 bases, the J end lost 5 bases, and 19 bases lay between the germline ends. This CDR3 is built from 16 residues.

The chain carries TRBV28 and TRBJ1-2; no definite D call. Germline loops: CDR1 MDHEN, CDR2 SYDVKM. The ends were cut back, 2 bases at V and 5 bases at J, with 6 bases in the middle. The CDR3 contains 12 residues. The CDR3, as DNA: TGTGCCAGCAGTTTAGCGCGATATGGCTACACCTTC. It encodes CASSLARYGYTF.

As DNA, the CDR3 is TGTGCCAGCAGCTCAGGGGTAAGCTCCTACGAGCAGTACTTC. Translating it yields CASSSGVSSYEQYF. This sequence joins TRBV7-9 and TRBJ2-7, with D possibly TRBD1 on 6 matching bases. CDR1 SEHNR and CDR2 FQNEAQ come from the germline V gene (reference sequence). CDR3 length: 14 residues. Trimming cost V 4 bases and J 0 bases, with 10 bases left between them.

There are a few counts of this clone. This rearrangement joins TRBV19 to TRBJ2-1; 8 nucleotides match TRBD2. The CDR3 extends over 17 amino acids. Trimming took 3 bases from V and 1 from J; bases not matched to a gene: 8. Germline values: CDR1 LNHDA, CDR2 SQIVND (reference sequence). This chain's CDR3 is CASSIPASGPSYNEQFF. The CDR3 DNA follows: TGTGCCAGTAGTATTCCGGCTAGCGGGCCTTCCTACAATGAGCAGTTCTTC.

V and J are TRBV7-8 and TRBJ1-1; TRBD1 agrees at 7 bases. Germline values: CDR1 SGHVS, CDR2 FQNEAQ. Germline trimming cut 5 bases from V and 1 base from J; bases unmatched to any gene: 10. The CDR3 spans 16 residues. This CDR3 is CASSLSTGSGNTEAFF. Here the CDR3 DNA reads TGTGCCAGCAGCCTCTCGACAGGGTCGGGGAACACTGAAGCTTTCTTT.